This T cell receptor (beta chain) emerged from a study of cytotoxic CD8 clonotypes in ibrutinib-treated CLL. CDR3 size: 11 residues. The germline CDR1 and CDR2 sequences are SGHRS and YFSETQ. V lost 4 bases and J 5 bases, leaving 6 bases between the germline ends. Concerning this clone: Its antigen remains unknown.

Study-wide findings and caveats: Treatment saw public clonotypes, which were uncommon, either contract or stay stable.

TCRdb keeps only in-frame clones here, not all; method: immunoSEQ multiplex PCR. The repertoire holds about 140,000 clones, with approximately 80% as singletons. The V gene is TRBV5-1, the J gene TRBJ2-5, with D unresolved. The receptor was derived from a human donor with chronic lymphocytic leukemia. Sequenced material: PBMCs, taken after 36 months of ibrutinib treatment. CDR3 in amino acids: CASSVAETQYF. DNA for the CDR3: TGCGCCAGCAGCGTCGCGGAGACCCAGTACTTC.